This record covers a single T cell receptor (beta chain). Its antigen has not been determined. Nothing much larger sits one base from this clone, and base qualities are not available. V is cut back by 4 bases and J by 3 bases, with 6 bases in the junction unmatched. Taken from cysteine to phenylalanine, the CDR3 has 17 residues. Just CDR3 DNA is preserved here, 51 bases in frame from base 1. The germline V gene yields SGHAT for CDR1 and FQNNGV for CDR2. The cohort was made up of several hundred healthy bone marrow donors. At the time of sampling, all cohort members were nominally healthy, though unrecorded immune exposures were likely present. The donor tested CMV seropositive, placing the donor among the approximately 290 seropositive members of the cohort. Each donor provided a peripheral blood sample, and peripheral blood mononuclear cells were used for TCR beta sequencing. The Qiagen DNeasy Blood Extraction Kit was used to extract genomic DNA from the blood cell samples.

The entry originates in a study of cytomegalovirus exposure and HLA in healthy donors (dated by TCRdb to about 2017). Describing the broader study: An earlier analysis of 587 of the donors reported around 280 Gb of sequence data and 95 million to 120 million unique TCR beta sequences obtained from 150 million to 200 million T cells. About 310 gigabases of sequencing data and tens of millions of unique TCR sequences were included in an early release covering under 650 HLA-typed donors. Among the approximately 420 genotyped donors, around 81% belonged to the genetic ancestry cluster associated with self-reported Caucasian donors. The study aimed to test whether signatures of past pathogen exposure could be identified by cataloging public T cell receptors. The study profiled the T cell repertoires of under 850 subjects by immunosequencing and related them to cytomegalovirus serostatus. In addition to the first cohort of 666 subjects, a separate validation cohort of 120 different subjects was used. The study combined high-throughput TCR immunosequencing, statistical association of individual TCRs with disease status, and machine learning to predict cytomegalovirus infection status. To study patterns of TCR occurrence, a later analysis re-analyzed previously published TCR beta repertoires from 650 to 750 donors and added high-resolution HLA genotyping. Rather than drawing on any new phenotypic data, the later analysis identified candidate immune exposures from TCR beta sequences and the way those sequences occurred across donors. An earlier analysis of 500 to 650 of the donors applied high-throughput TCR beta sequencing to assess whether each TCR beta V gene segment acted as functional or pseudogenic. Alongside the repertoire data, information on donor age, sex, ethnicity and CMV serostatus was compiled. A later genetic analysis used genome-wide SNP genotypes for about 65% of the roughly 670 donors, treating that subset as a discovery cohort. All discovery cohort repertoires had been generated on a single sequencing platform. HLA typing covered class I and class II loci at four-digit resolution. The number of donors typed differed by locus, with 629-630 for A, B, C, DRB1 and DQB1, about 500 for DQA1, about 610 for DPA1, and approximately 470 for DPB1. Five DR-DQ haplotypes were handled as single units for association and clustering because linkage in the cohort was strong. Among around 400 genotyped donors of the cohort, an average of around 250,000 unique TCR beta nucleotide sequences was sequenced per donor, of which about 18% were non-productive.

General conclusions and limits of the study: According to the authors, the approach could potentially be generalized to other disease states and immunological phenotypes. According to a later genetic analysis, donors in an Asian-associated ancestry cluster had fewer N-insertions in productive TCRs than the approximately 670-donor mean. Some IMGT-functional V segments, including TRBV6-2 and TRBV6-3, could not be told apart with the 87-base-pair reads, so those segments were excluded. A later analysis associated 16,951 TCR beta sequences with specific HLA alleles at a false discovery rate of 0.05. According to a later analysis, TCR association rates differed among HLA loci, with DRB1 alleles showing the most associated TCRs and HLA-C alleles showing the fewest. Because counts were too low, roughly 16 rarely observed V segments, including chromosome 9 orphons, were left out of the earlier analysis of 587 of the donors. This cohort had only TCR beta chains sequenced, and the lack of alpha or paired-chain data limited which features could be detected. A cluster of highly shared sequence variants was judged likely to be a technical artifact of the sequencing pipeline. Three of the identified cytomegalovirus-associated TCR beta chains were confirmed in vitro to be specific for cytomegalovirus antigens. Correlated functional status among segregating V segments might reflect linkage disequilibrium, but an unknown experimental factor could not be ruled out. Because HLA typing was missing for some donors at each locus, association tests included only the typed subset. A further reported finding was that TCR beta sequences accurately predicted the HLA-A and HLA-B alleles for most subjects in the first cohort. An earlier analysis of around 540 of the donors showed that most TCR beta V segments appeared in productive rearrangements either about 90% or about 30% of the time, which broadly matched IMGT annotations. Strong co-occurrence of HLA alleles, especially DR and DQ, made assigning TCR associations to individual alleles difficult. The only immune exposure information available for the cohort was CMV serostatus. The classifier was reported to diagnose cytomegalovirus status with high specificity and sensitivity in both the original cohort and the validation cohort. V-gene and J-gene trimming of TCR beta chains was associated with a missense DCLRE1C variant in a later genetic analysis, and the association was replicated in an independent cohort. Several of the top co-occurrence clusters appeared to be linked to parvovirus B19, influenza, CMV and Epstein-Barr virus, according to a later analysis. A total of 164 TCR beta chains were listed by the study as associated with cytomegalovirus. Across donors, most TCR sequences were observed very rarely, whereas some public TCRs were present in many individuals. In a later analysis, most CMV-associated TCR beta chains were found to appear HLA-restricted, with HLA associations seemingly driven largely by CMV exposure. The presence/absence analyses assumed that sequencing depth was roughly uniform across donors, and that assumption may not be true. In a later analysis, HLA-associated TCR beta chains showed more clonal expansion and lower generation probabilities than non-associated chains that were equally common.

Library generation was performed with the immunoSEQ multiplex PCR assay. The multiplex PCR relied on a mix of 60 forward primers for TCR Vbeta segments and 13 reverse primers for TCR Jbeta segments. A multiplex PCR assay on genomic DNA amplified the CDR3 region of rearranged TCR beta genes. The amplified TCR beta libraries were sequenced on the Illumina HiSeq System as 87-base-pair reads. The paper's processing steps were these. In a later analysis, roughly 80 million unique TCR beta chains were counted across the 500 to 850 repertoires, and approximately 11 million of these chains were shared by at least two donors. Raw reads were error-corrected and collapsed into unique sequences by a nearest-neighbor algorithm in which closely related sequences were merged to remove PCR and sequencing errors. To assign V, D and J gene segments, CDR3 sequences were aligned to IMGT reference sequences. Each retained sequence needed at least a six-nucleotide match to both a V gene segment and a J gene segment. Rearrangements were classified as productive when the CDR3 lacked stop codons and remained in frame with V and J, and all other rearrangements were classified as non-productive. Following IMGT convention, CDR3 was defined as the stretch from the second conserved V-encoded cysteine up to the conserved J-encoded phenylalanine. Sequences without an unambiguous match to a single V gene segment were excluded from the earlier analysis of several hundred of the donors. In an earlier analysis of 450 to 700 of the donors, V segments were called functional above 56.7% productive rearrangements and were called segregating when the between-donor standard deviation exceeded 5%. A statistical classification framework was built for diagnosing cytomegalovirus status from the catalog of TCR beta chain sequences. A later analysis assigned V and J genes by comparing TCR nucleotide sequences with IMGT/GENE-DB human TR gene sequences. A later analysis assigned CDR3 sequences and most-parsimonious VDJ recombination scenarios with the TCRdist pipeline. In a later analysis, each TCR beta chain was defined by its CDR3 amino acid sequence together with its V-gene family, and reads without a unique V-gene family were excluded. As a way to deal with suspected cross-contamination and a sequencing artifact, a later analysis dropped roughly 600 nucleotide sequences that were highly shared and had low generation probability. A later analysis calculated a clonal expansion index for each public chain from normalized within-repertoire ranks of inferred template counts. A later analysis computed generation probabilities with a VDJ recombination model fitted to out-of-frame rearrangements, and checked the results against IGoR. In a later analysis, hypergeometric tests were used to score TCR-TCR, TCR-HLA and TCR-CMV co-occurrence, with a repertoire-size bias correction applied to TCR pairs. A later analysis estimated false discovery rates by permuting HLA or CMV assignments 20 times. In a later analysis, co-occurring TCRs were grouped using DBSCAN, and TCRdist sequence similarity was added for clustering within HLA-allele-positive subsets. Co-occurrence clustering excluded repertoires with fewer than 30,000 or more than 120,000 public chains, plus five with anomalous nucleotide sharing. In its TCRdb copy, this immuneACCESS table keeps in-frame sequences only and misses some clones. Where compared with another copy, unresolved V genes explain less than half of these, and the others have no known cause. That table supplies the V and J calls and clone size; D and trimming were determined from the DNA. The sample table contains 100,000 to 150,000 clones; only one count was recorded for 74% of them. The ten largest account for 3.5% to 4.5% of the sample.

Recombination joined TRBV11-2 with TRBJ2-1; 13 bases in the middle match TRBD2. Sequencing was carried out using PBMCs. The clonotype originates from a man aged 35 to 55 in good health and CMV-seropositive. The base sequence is TGTGCCAGCAGCTCTACGACTAGCGGGGGGCGCTACAATGAGCAGTTCTTC. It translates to CASSSTTSGGRYNEQFF.